Included here is one TCR beta chain sequence, with context. Its antigen is not identified. 13 Jbeta primers and 60 Vbeta primers were used for the PCR. Profiled with immunoSEQ multiplex PCR; TCRdb holds only in-frame clones, not every one. Here the sample spans 150,000 to 200,000 clones, 60% to 80% being singletons. This specimen belongs to a study of cytomegalovirus exposure and HLA in healthy donors. The overall study: The study's early data release held about 85 million unique TCRs from HLA-typed donors.

Overall study findings and caveats: When a later analysis was performed, an Asian-associated ancestry cluster reportedly had fewer N-insertions than the approximately 700-donor mean. Previous analysis showed most TCR beta V segments were productive about 90% or about 30% of the time.

The CDR3 contains 14 residues. V lost 0 bases, J lost 2 bases, and 7 bases lay in between. CDR1 is LGHNA and CDR2 is YNFKEQ in the germline V gene. The TCR comes from a woman between 45 and 65 years old in good health and CMV-seropositive. Sequenced sample: PBMCs. The chain carries TRBV4-2 and TRBJ1-2; D is unresolved. The CDR3 DNA reads TGTGCCAGCAGCCAAGAGGCAGTAAACTATGGCTACACCTTC. Amino acid sequence: CASSQEAVNYGYTF.